This TCR beta chain was captured in a study of human T cells and chemical hapten exposure. Study background: The study enrolled mostly female patients with alopecia areata, totalis or universalis.

This clonotype has just a few counts. Its antigen remains unidentified. Time point reported: patch test 1, 2 weeks after DPC sensitization. Noted treatment: therapeutic diphenylcyclopropenone sensitization with weekly scalp DPC. Non-pregnant alopecia patients aged 18 to 70, suitable for DPC therapy. Unique molecular identifiers were affixed to discrete cDNA molecules within the library. One entry per CDR3 protein, called by TCRdb with MiXCR from the RACE reads. The table has 350,000 or so distinct CDR3 sequences, 5.5% to 8% seen once. The study's findings and limits: Compared with pre-sensitization or healthy control sets, expanded TCRs clustered more.

The germline CDR1 and CDR2 sequences are MNHEY and SMNVEV (reference sequence). This CDR3 region has 12 residues. V gave up 2 bases and J gave up 10 bases, with 9 bases separating them. This clonotype originated in a young woman with alopecia areata. Some clones in this sample may be carry-over from other donors' samples. This chain links TRBV27 with TRBJ2-1; D remains unclear. Sequences were derived from whole blood, sampled in connection with sensitization to the hapten diphenylcyclopropenone (DPC). CDR3 region: CASSLGLGEQFF. CDR3 coding DNA: TGTGCCAGCAGTTTAGGTCTGGGCGAGCAGTTCTTC.